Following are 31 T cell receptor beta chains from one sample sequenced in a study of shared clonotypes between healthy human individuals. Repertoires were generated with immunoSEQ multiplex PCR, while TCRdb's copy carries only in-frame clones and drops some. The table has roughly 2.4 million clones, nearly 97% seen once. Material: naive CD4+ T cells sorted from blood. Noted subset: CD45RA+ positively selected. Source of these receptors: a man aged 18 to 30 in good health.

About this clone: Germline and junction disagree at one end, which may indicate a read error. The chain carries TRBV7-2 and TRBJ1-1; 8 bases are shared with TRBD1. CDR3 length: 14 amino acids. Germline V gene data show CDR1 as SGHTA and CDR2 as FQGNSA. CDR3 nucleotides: TGTGCCAGCAGCCCACGACAGGGGAACGCTGAAGCTTTCTTT. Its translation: CASSPRQGNAEAFF.

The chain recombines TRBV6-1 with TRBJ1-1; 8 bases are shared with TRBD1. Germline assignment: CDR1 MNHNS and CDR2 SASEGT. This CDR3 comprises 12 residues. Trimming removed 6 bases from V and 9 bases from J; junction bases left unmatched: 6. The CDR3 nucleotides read TGTGCCAGCAGGGCGGACAGGGTAAAAGCTTTCTTT. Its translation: CASRADRVKAFF.

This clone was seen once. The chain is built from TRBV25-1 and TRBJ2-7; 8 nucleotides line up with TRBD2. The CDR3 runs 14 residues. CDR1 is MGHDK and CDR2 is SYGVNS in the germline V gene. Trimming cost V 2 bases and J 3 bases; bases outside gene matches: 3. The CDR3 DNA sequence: TGTGCCAGCAGTGAAACCGGGGGGGTCTACGAGCAGTACTTC. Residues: CASSETGGVYEQYF.

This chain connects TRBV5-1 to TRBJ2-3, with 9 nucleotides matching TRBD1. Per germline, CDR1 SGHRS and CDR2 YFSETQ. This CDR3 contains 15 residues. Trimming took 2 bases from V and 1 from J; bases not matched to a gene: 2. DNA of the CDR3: TGCGCCAGCAGCTTCGGGGACAGGGGCACAGATACGCAGTATTTT. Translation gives CASSFGDRGTDTQYF.

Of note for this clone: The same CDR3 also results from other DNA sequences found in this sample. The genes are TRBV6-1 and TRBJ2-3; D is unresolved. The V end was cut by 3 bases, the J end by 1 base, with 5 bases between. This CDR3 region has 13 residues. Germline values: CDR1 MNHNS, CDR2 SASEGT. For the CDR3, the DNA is TGTGCCAGCAGTGAGGGCCGCACAGATACGCAGTATTTT. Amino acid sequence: CASSEGRTDTQYF.

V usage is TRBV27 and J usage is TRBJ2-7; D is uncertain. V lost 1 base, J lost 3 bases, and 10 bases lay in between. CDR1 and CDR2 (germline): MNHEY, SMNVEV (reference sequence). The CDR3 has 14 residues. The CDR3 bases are TGTGCCAGCAGTTTATGGATCGGCTTCTACGAGCAGTACTTC. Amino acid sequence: CASSLWIGFYEQYF.

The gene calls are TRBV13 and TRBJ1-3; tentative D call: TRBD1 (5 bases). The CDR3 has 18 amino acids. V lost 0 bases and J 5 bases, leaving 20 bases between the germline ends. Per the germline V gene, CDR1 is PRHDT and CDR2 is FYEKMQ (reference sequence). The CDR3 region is CASSLGQGRIGSRNTIYF. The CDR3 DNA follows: TGTGCCAGCAGCTTAGGCCAGGGCAGAATAGGCAGCAGAAACACCATATATTTT.

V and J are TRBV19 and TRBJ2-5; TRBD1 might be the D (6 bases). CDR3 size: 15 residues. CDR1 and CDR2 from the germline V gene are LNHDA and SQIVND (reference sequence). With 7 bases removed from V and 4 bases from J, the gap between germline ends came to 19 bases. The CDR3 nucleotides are TGTGCCAGTACCAAAACGGGAAAGGGGGTAGAGACCCAGTACTTC. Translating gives CASTKTGKGVETQYF.

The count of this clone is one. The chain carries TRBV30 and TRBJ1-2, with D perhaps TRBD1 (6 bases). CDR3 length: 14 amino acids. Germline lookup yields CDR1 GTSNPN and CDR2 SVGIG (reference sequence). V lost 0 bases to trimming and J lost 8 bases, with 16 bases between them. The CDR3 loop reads CAWSVQGSSGGYTF. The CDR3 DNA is TGTGCCTGGAGTGTACAGGGCTCGTCGGGCGGCTACACCTTC. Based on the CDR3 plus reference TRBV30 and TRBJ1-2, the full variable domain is SQTIHQWPATLVQPVGSPLSLECTVEGTSNPNLYWYRQAAGRGLQLLFYSVGIGQISSEVPQNLSASRPQDRQFILSSKKLLLSDSGFYLCAWSVQGSSGGYTFGSGTRLTVV.

The CDR3 sequence is CASSVEATNSPLHF. The CDR3 nucleotides are TGTGCCAGCAGTGTGGAGGCTACTAATTCACCCCTCCACTTT. The V gene is TRBV6-4, the J gene TRBJ1-6, with unresolved D. This CDR3 is 14 amino acids long. The germline gives CDR1 MRHNA, CDR2 SNTAGT. Trimming left V 4 bases short and J 6 bases short, with 10 bases between.

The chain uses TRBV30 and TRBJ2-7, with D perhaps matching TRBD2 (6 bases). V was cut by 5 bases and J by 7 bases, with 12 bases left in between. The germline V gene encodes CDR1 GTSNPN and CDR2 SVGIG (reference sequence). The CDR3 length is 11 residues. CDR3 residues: CAWAGPWEQYF. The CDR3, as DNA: TGTGCCTGGGCGGGACCCTGGGAGCAGTACTTC.

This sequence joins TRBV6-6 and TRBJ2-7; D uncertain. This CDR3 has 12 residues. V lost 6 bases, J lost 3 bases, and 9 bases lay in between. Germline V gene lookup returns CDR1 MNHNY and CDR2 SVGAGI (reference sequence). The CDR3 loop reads CASSQTYYEQYF. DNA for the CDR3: TGTGCCAGCAGCCAGACCTACTACGAGCAGTACTTC.

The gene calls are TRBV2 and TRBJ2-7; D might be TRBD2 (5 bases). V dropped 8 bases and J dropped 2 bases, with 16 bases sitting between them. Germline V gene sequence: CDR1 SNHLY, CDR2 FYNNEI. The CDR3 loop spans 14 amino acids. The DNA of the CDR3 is TGTGCCAGCTCCCGTCGGAGGCAGACCTACGAGCAGTACTTC. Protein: CASSRRRQTYEQYF.

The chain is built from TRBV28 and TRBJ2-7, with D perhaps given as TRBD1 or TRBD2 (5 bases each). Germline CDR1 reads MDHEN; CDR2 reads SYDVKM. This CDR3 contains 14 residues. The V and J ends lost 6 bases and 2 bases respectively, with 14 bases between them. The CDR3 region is CASSSPGRTYEQYF. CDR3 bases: TGTGCCAGCAGCTCTCCGGGACGGACCTACGAGCAGTACTTC.

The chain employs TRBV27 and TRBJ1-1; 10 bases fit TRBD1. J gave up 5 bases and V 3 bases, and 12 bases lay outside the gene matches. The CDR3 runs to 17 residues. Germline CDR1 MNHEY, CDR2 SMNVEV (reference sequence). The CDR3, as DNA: TGTGCCAGCAGTTTGGGTGCTCTGGACAGGGGGGAGACTGAAGCTTTCTTT. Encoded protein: CASSLGALDRGETEAFF.

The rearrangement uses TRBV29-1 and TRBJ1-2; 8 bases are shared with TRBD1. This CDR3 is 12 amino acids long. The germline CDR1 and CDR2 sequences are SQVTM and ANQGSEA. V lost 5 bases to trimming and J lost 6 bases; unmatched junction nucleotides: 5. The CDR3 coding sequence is TGCAGCGTTCGGACAGGGTCGCATGGCTACACCTTC. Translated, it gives CSVRTGSHGYTF.

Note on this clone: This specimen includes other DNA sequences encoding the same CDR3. This CDR3 is CASSRDTNYGYTF. CDR3 DNA sequence: TGTGCCAGCAGTCGGGACACTAACTATGGCTACACCTTC. The J gene is TRBJ1-2, the V gene TRBV5-6, with D maybe TRBD1 (6 bases). This CDR3 comprises 13 residues. Germline V CDR1 and CDR2: SGHDT, YYEEEE. V shed 5 bases and J shed 0 bases, with 8 bases lying between them.

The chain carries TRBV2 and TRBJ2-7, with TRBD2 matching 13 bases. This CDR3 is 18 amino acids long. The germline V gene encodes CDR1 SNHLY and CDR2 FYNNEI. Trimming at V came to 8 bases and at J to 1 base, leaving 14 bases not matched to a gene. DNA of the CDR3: TGTGCCAGCCGAGTAGGGACTAGCGGGATCCGCCGGTCCTACGAGCAGTACTTC. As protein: CASRVGTSGIRRSYEQYF.

The DNA for the CDR3 is TGTGCCAGCAGCTTTGAGGGGGGCCTAGCGGGAGCCCCCGGGGAGCTGTTTTTT. Encoded protein: CASSFEGGLAGAPGELFF. The chain carries TRBV11-3 and TRBJ2-2; 10 bases agree with TRBD2. Germline V CDR1 and CDR2: SGHNT, YENEEA. This CDR3 is 18 amino acids long. V shed 3 bases, J shed 6 bases, and the junction held 13 bases outside the gene matches.

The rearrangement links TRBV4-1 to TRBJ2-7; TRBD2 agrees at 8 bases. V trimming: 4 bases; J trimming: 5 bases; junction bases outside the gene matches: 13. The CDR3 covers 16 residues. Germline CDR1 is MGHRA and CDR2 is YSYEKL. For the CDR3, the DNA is TGCGCCAGCAGCCGAATCGGGGGGGCCTTATCAGACGAGCAGTACTTC. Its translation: CASSRIGGALSDEQYF.

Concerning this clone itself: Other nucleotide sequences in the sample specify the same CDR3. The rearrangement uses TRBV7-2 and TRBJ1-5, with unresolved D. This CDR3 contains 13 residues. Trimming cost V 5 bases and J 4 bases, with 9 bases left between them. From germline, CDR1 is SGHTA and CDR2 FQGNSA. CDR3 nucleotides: TGTGCCAGCAGCCCCCTAGGGAATCAGCCCCAGCATTTT. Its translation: CASSPLGNQPQHF.

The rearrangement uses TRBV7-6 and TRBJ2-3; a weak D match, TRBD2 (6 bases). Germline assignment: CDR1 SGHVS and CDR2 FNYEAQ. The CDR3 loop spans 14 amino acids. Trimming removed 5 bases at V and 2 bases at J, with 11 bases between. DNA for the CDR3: TGTGCCAGCAGCCAACTAGCCTTCACAGATACGCAGTATTTT. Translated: CASSQLAFTDTQYF.

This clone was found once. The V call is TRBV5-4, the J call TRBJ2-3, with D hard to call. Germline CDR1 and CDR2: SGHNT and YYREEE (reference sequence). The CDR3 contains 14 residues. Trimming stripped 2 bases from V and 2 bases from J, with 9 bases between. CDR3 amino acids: CASSFRSYTDTQYF. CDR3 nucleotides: TGTGCCAGCAGCTTCCGATCGTACACAGATACGCAGTATTTT.

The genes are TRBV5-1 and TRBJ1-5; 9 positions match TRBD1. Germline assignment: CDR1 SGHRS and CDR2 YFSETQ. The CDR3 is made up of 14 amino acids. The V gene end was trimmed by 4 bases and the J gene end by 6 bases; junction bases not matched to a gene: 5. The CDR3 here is CASSLDRGGQPQHF. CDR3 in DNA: TGCGCCAGCAGCCTGGACAGGGGAGGTCAGCCCCAGCATTTT.

Here the CDR3 reads CASSSGLAGGPVYNEQFF. Written as DNA, the CDR3 is TGTGCCAGCAGTTCGGGACTAGCGGGGGGGCCCGTTTACAATGAGCAGTTCTTC. The rearrangement links TRBV7-9 to TRBJ2-1, with TRBD2 matching over 16 bases. J lost 4 bases, V lost 6 bases, and 9 bases had no gene match. In germline, CDR1 is SEHNR, CDR2 FQNEAQ (reference sequence). This CDR3 is 18 amino acids long.

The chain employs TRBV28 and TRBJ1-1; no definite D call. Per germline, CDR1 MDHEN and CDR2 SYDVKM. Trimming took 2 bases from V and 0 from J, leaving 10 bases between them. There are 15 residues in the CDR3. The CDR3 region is CASSLPTGMNTEAFF. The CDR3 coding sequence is TGTGCCAGCAGTTTACCCACGGGTATGAACACTGAAGCTTTCTTT.

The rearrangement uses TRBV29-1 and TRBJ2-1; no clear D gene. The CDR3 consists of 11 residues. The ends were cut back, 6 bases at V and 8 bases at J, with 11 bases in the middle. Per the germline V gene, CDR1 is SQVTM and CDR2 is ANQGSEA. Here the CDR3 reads CSVSLEHEQFF. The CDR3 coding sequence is TGCAGCGTGTCCTTGGAGCATGAGCAGTTCTTC.

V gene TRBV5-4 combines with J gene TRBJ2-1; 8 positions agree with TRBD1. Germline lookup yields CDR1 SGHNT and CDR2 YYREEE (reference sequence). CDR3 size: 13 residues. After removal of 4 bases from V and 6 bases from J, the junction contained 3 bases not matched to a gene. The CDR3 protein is CASSRTGPNEQFF. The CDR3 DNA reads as TGTGCCAGCAGCCGGACAGGGCCCAATGAGCAGTTCTTC.

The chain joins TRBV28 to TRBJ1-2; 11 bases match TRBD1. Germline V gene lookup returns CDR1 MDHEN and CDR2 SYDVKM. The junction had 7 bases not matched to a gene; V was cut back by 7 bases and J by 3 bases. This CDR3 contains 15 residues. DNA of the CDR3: TGTGCCAGCATTACCGGACAGGGGGCTGACTATGGCTACACCTTC. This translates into CASITGQGADYGYTF.

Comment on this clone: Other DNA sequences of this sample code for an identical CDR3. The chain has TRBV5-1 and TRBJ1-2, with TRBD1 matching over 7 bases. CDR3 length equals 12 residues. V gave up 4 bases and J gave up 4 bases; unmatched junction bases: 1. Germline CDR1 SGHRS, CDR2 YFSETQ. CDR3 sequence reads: CASSRDSYGYTF. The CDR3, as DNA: TGCGCCAGCAGCCGGGACAGCTATGGCTACACCTTC. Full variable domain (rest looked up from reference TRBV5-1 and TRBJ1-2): KAGVTQTPRYLIKTRGQQVTLSCSPISGHRSVSWYQQTPGQGLQFLFEYFSETQRNKGNFPGRFSGRQFSNSRSEMNVSTLELGDSALYLCASSRDSYGYTFGSGTRLTVV.

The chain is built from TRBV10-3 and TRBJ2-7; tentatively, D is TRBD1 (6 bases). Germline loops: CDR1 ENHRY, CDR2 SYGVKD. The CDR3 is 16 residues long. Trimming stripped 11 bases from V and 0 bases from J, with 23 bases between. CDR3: CAATDSFAKSSYEQYF. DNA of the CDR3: TGTGCCGCAACGGACAGTTTCGCAAAGAGCTCCTACGAGCAGTACTTC.